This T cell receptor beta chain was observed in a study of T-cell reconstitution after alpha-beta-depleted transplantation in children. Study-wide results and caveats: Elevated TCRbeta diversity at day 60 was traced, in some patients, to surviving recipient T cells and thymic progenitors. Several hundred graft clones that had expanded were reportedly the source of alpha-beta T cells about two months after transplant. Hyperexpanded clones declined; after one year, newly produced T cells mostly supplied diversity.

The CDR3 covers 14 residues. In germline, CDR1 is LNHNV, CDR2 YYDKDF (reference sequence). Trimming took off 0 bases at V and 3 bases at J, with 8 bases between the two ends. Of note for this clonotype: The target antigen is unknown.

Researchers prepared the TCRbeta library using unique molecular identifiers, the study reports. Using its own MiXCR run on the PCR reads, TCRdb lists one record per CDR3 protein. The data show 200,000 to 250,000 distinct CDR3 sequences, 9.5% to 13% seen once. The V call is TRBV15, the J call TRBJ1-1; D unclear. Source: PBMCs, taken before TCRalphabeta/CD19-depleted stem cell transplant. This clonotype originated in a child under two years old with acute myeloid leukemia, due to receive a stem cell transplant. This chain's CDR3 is CATSRDMTYTEAFF. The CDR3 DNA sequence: TGTGCCACCAGCAGAGATATGACCTACACTGAAGCTTTCTTT.